These T cell receptor beta chains were read from a single sample in a study of cytomegalovirus exposure and HLA in healthy donors. Sequencing was performed with immunoSEQ multiplex PCR; in TCRdb, only in-frame clones are kept and a portion is missing. The table includes fewer than 150,000 clones, under 70% detected once. The material sequenced was PBMCs. The receptors were gathered from a man between 18 and 29 years old in good health and CMV-seropositive. Each CDR3 is given with its conserved first and last residue. Fields, in order: clone size, J gene, V gene, D gene, CDR3 DNA, CDR3 protein. The D gene is left open where the match is weak. Expanded clones are given a class, and other clones once, few, many or no size at all.

- TRBJ2-5 TRBV7-6 TRBD2 TGTGCCAGCAGCAACCAAATTAGCGGGGAGTACCAAGAGACCCAGTACTTC CASSNQISGEYQETQYF
- TRBJ1-5 TRBV4-2 - TGTGCCAGCAGCCAAGACGACACCTATAGCAATCAGCCCCAGCATTTT CASSQDDTYSNQPQHF
- TRBJ2-1 TRBV10-3 - TGTGCCATCAGGGACCGGGACACAGCCCACAATGAGCAGTTCTTC CAIRDRDTAHNEQFF
few TRBJ1-2 TRBV7-6 TRBD1 TGTGCCAGCAGCTTTACCACTCGACAGGGTGGCTATGGCTACACCTTC CASSFTTRQGGYGYTF
few TRBJ2-3 TRBV6-4 TRBD2 TGTGCCAGCAGCGCCGGGACTAGCGGGGGAGATACGCAGTATTTT CASSAGTSGGDTQYF
- TRBJ2-5 TRBV7-2 - TGTGCCAGCAGCTCGTCCCAAGAGACCCAGTACTTC CASSSSQETQYF
- TRBJ1-2 TRBV6-6 - TGTGCCAGCACCCCGGGGGTACATAACTATGGCTACACCTTC CASTPGVHNYGYTF
- TRBJ2-1 TRBV11-2 TRBD2 TGTGCCAGCACCCTCGGGACTAGCGGGTTAAATGAGCAGTTCTTC CASTLGTSGLNEQFF
- TRBJ2-5 TRBV19 TRBD2 TGTGCCAGTAGTATCCCTAGCGGGGGGCTAGAGACCCAGTACTTC CASSIPSGGLETQYF
- TRBJ2-5 TRBV4-1 TRBD1 TGCGCCAGCAGCCAATCGCAGGGGGCCGACCAAGAGACCCAGTACTTC CASSQSQGADQETQYF
- TRBJ2-5 TRBV5-1 TRBD1 TGCGCCAGCAGCTTTCTTGGGAGACAGGGTAGGGAGACCCAGTACTTC CASSFLGRQGRETQYF
- TRBJ2-3 TRBV6-6 TRBD1 TGTGCCAGCAGTTATGCGGACAGGGCAGATACGCAGTATTTT CASSYADRADTQYF
- TRBJ1-2 TRBV7-9 - TGTGCCAGCAGCTTAGCACGGGACAATGGCTACACCTTC CASSLARDNGYTF
- TRBJ1-6 TRBV5-6 - TGTGCCAGCAGCTTGGGAAAGAGCAGGGCCAATTCACCCCTCCACTTT CASSLGKSRANSPLHF
- TRBJ1-1 TRBV6-1 TRBD1 TGTGCCAGCAACCGACAGGGCGAAGCTTTCTTT CASNRQGEAFF
- TRBJ1-1 TRBV5-6 - TGTGCCAGCAGCCCCCCAGGGGATTGGGGTCACACTGAAGCTTTCTTT CASSPPGDWGHTEAFF